This T cell receptor beta chain is from a study of response to subunit inactivated influenza vaccine. Study-wide points: Each seasonal influenza vaccination, the authors suggested, recruits few new T cells.

For this clonotype: The antigen remains unidentified.

TCRdb analysed the RT-PCR reads with MiXCR anew, one entry per CDR3 protein. Seen here are around 190,000 distinct CDR3 sequences, nearly 9.5% observed once, and the top ten hold under 13%. Sequenced material: non-naive T cells sorted from PBMCs, taken on the day of vaccination. The receptor's source is a man aged 45-65 years who received an inactivated influenza vaccine.

The CDR3 loop reads CASSLPGTVYNEQFF. The CDR3 DNA reads TGTGCCAGCAGCCTACCCGGGACGGTCTACAATGAGCAGTTCTTC. The rearrangement links TRBV7-2 to TRBJ2-1; D may be TRBD1 or TRBD2 (5 bases each). The CDR3 loop spans 15 amino acids. V was cut by 5 bases and J by 3 bases, with 14 bases left in between. In germline, CDR1 is SGHTA, CDR2 FQGNSA.